This paragraph reports one T cell receptor beta chain. Its specificity is unknown. The entirety of the isolated RNA underwent reverse transcription, so expressed TCRB transcripts were sequenced. Clones were read by immunoSEQ multiplex PCR, and TCRdb kept only the in-frame ones, dropping some. The sample holds 150,000 to 180,000 clones; around 10% are singletons and the top ten take around 2.1%. Based on CD45RO/CCR7/CD25/CD127/CD95/CD27, CD4+ regulatory, stem cell-like memory, naive and central memory cells were sorted. The source of the sample is a study of beta chain features in type 1 diabetes. Per germline, CDR1 SGHTA and CDR2 FQGNSA. The CDR3 consists of 13 residues. The V segment lost 5 bases and the J segment 7 bases; nucleotides outside the gene matches: 5. Findings and limits, study-wide: For patients, the naive, central memory and Treg TCRB repertoires appeared more alike than for healthy donors.

The rearrangement links TRBV7-2 to TRBJ1-2; TRBD1 matches 9 bases. This receptor was taken from a man younger than 30 in good health. Sequenced sample: central memory CD4+ T cells from blood. The CDR3 DNA reads TGTGCCAGCAGCCCGGGACAGGGAGTTGGCTACACCTTC. Translated, it gives CASSPGQGVGYTF.